A selection of T cell receptor beta chains follows, all from one sample in a study of neoadjuvant anti-PD-1 for oral cavity cancer. Only in-frame clones appear in the TCRdb table, and some are missing; sequencing was by immunoSEQ multiplex PCR. This table has about 20,000 clones, under 75% appearing once. This specimen consisted of PBMCs, obtained before nivolumab (anti-PD-1) treatment. Receptor source: a person aged 35-79 years with oral cavity squamous cell carcinoma. Each CDR3 is given with its conserved first and last residue. A D gene is named only where the DNA matches it firmly. Only part of the rows carry a size: once, few, many, or a class if the clone is expanded.

cdr3_aa | cdr3_nt | clone_size | d_call | j_call | v_call
CASSEPASQAFF | TGTGCCAGCAGTGAACCGGCCTCCCAAGCTTTCTTT | . | . | TRBJ1-1 | TRBV2
CASSETDTQYF | TGTGCCAGCAGTGAGACGGATACGCAGTATTTT | few | . | TRBJ2-3 | TRBV2
CASSSNSGANVLTF | TGCGCCAGCAGTTCGAATTCTGGGGCCAACGTCCTGACTTTC | . | . | TRBJ2-6 | TRBV10-2
CASSPTTYEQYF | TGTGCCAGCAGCCCTACAACCTACGAGCAGTACTTC | . | . | TRBJ2-7 | TRBV7-8
CASSLGRRKQNQPQHF | TGTGCCAGCAGCTTGGGACGCCGCAAACAGAATCAGCCCCAGCATTTT | . | . | TRBJ1-5 | TRBV5-6
CASSPGLAGGETQYF | TGTGCCAGCAGCCCGGGACTAGCGGGAGGGGAGACCCAGTACTTC | once | TRBD2 | TRBJ2-5 | TRBV5-6
CASSGTATEAFF | TGTGCCAGCAGTGGGACCGCCACTGAAGCTTTCTTT | . | . | TRBJ1-1 | TRBV7-9
CASQGDGAEAFF | TGTGCCAGCCAGGGGGACGGCGCTGAAGCTTTCTTT | . | TRBD1 | TRBJ1-1 | TRBV6-1
CASSVEGGMNTGELFF | TGTGCCAGCAGCGTAGAGGGCGGGATGAACACCGGGGAGCTGTTTTTT | . | . | TRBJ2-2 | TRBV9
CASSSDRGTYEQYF | TGTGCCAGCAGCTCAGACAGGGGCACCTACGAGCAGTACTTC | . | TRBD1 | TRBJ2-7 | TRBV7-2
CASSTSGRSKNIQYF | TGTGCCAGTAGTACTAGCGGGAGGTCCAAAAACATTCAGTACTTC | . | TRBD2 | TRBJ2-4 | TRBV19
CASQITSYNEQFF | TGTGCCAGCCAAATTACCTCCTACAATGAGCAGTTCTTC | . | . | TRBJ2-1 | TRBV27
CASSLGQGGTETQYF | TGCGCCAGCAGCTTAGGACAGGGAGGGACAGAGACCCAGTACTTC | . | . | TRBJ2-5 | TRBV5-1
CAWSVGFPGEDTDTQYF | TGTGCCTGGAGTGTGGGATTCCCAGGGGAAGATACAGATACGCAGTATTTT | . | . | TRBJ2-3 | TRBV30
CASSFRGEQYF | TGTGCCAGCAGCTTCCGGGGGGAGCAGTACTTC | . | . | TRBJ2-7 | TRBV5-8
CASSFWGSDNEQFF | TGTGCCAGCAGTTTCTGGGGAAGCGACAATGAGCAGTTCTTC | once | . | TRBJ2-1 | TRBV27
CASSGQGGPF | TGTGCCAGCAGTGGTCAGGGGGGCCCTTTT | . | TRBD1 | TRBJ1-4 | TRBV7-3
CASSYDAEGQPQHF | TGTGCCAGCAGTTACGATGCAGAGGGTCAGCCCCAGCATTTT | once | . | TRBJ1-5 | TRBV6-6
CASSLGSSPAYTF | TGCGCCAGCAGCTTGGGAAGCTCCCCGGCCTACACCTTC | few | . | TRBJ1-2 | TRBV5-1
CASSFAGETQYF | TGTGCCAGCAGCTTTGCTGGGGAGACCCAGTACTTC | . | . | TRBJ2-5 | TRBV7-9
CASSEQLGLAGDTQYF | TGCGCCAGCAGTGAGCAGTTGGGACTAGCAGGAGATACGCAGTATTTT | . | TRBD2 | TRBJ2-3 | TRBV10-1
CAWRRASSSGNTIYF | TGTGCCTGGAGGCGAGCTTCGAGCTCTGGAAACACCATATATTTT | few | . | TRBJ1-3 | TRBV30
CAAGNGNQPQHF | TGTGCCGCCGGGAACGGCAATCAGCCCCAGCATTTT | . | . | TRBJ1-5 | TRBV10-3
CSVDGDPGRDEQFF | TGCAGCGTTGATGGAGACCCGGGGAGAGATGAGCAGTTCTTC | few | . | TRBJ2-1 | TRBV29-1
CASNLGAMNTEAFF | TGTGCCAGCAACCTAGGGGCTATGAACACTGAAGCTTTCTTT | . | . | TRBJ1-1 | TRBV5-4
CASSSWKSQGDTQYF | TGTGCCAGCAGCTCCTGGAAAAGCCAGGGAGATACGCAGTATTTT | . | . | TRBJ2-3 | TRBV5-4
CASRGTSGRAQETQYF | TGTGCCAGCAGGGGGACTAGCGGGAGGGCCCAAGAGACCCAGTACTTC | . | TRBD2 | TRBJ2-5 | TRBV2
CAISESAETQYF | TGTGCCATCAGTGAGTCGGCGGAGACCCAGTACTTC | once | . | TRBJ2-5 | TRBV10-3
CASSNYRGSQETQYF | TGTGCCAGCAGTAATTACCGGGGATCACAAGAGACCCAGTACTTC | . | . | TRBJ2-5 | TRBV6-5
CASREPGTRDEQFF | TGTGCCAGCAGGGAACCCGGGACTAGGGATGAGCAGTTCTTC | . | TRBD2 | TRBJ2-1 | TRBV6-1
CASTLTREEQFF | TGCGCCAGCACCCTCACCAGGGAAGAGCAGTTCTTC | . | . | TRBJ2-1 | TRBV5-1
CASSGNSGSADTQYF | TGCGCCAGCAGTGGAAATAGCGGGAGTGCAGATACGCAGTATTTT | . | TRBD2 | TRBJ2-3 | TRBV5-1
CASSPLGAVGYEQYF | TGTGCCAGCAGTCCCCTAGGAGCGGTCGGTTACGAGCAGTACTTC | . | . | TRBJ2-7 | TRBV28
CASSLAGTGGYEQYF | TGCGCCAGCAGCTTGGCCGGGACAGGGGGCTACGAGCAGTACTTC | . | TRBD1 | TRBJ2-7 | TRBV5-1
CASSSRDLTYEQYF | TGTGCCAGCAGCTCCCGGGACTTAACCTACGAGCAGTACTTC | . | . | TRBJ2-7 | TRBV7-9
CASSWDPNTEAFF | TGTGCCAGCAGTTGGGACCCAAACACTGAAGCTTTCTTT | . | . | TRBJ1-1 | TRBV27
CASSVGTGGNAQYF | TGTGCCAGCAGTGTGGGGACAGGGGGGAATGCGCAGTACTTC | . | TRBD1 | TRBJ2-7 | TRBV6-1